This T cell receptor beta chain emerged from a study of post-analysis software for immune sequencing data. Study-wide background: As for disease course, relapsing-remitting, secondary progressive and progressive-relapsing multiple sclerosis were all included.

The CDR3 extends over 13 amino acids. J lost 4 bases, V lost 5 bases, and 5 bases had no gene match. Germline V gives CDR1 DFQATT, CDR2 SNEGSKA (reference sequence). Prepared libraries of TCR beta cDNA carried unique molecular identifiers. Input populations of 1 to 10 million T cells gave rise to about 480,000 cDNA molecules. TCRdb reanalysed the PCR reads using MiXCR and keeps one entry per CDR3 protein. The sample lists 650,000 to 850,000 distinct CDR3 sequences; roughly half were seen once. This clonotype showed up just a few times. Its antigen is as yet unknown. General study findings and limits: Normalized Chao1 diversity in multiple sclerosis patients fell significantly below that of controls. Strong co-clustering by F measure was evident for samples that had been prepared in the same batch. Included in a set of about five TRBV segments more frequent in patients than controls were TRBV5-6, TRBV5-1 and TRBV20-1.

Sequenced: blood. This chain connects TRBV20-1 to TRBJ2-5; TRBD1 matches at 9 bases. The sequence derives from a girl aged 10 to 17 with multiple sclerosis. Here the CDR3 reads CSAPRQGGETQYF. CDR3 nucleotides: TGCAGTGCTCCCCGACAGGGGGGAGAGACCCAGTACTTC.